A single sample is the source of the 2 T cell receptor beta chains below, sequenced in a study of shared clonotypes between healthy human individuals. Cells designated naive CD8 were CD45RO-negative and were positively selected for CCR7, with terminally differentiated effector memory CD45RA+ cells excluded. Assay: immunoSEQ multiplex PCR; the TCRdb copy retains only in-frame clones and omits some. The sample contains roughly 570,000 clones, roughly 98% of which appear only once. The sequenced material came from naive CD8+ T cells sorted from blood. The receptors derive from a man under 40 in good health.

The V call is TRBV27, the J call TRBJ2-1, with D possibly being TRBD1 (5 bases). The CDR3 has 15 amino acids. CDR1 MNHEY and CDR2 SMNVEV come from the germline V gene (reference sequence). V was cut by 5 bases and J by 2 bases, with 13 bases left in between. The CDR3 coding sequence is TGTGCCAGCAGTGCCCCAGGGTATCCCTACAATGAGCAGTTCTTC. Its translation: CASSAPGYPYNEQFF.

The chain employs TRBV15 and TRBJ1-4, with 11 positions matching TRBD1. The J segment lost 8 bases and the V segment lost 2 bases, leaving 7 bases of the junction unmatched. The CDR3 extends over 16 amino acids. The germline gives CDR1 LNHNV, CDR2 YYDKDF (reference sequence). CDR3 DNA sequence: TGTGCCACCAGCAGACGGGGACAGGGGGTGAGGGAAAAACTGTTTTTT. Its translation is CATSRRGQGVREKLFF.